Each of the 21 T cell receptor beta chains below was sequenced from the same sample in a study of identifying expanded T cells in peripheral blood (dated by TCRdb to the late 2010s). The library was built by means of the immunoSEQ multiplex PCR assay. Held by TCRdb, this immuneACCESS table contains in-frame sequences only and omits some clones. Under half of the omission traces to an unresolved V gene where checked; the cause of the rest is unknown. The table for this sample lists around 120,000 clones; approximately 80% of them were counted only once. The biggest ten clones account for over 3% of the sample. The sample consisted of blood. The source is a person between 18 and 70 years old in good health.

This chain connects TRBV10-3 to TRBJ2-1, with TRBD1 identical over 9 bases. This CDR3 has 14 amino acids. Germline V gene data show CDR1 as ENHRY and CDR2 as SYGVKD. Trimming cost V 8 bases and J 8 bases; bases outside gene matches: 10. The CDR3 bases are TGTGCCATCCGAGATGACAGGGGGAACGATGAGCAGTTCTTC. Its translation is CAIRDDRGNDEQFF.

The chain joins TRBV18 to TRBJ2-7; D gene uncertain. Between the trimmed V and J ends, which lost 2 bases and 5 bases, there was a span of 13 bases. Germline CDR1 and CDR2: KGHSH and LQKENI. The CDR3 sequence is 14 residues long. CDR3 in amino acids: CASSPNRVSDEQYF. The CDR3 DNA sequence: TGTGCCAGCTCACCAAATCGGGTCTCGGACGAGCAGTACTTC.

This clone has only one observation. The chain uses TRBV13 and TRBJ2-3, with D perhaps being TRBD1 or TRBD2 (5 bases each). The germline V and J ends were trimmed by 7 bases and 0 bases, with 14 bases remaining between them. Germline loops: CDR1 PRHDT, CDR2 FYEKMQ (reference sequence). CDR3 length: 15 residues. The CDR3 region has the DNA TGTGCCAGCACAGAGGGGCTTCGTAGCACAGATACGCAGTATTTT. It yields the protein CASTEGLRSTDTQYF.

CDR3 region: CASSLEEGRGTKGYTF. The CDR3 nucleotides read TGTGCCAGCAGCTTAGAGGAAGGCAGGGGGACTAAAGGCTACACCTTC. This chain uses TRBV7-2 with TRBJ1-2; 7 bases match TRBD1. Germline V gene data show CDR1 as SGHTA and CDR2 as FQGNSA. CDR3 length equals 16 residues. Losses at the gene ends were 1 base for V and 8 bases for J; bases not matched to a gene: 13.

The J gene is TRBJ2-2, the V gene TRBV18; possible D gene TRBD2, 6 bases. CDR1 and CDR2 from the germline V gene are KGHSH and LQKENI. V was pared by 3 bases and J by 6 bases, with 11 bases between. CDR3 size: 14 residues. The CDR3 DNA reads TGTGCCAGCTCACCTCAGGAGGGTGCCGGGGAGCTGTTTTTT. Protein product: CASSPQEGAGELFF.

This clone was counted ten times or more. V is TRBV4-3 and J is TRBJ1-1, with D perhaps matching TRBD1 (5 bases). Deletions cut 0 bases from V and 10 bases from J, with 12 bases between. CDR1 is LGHNA and CDR2 is YSLEER in the germline V gene. There are 13 residues in the CDR3. CDR3 bases: TGCGCCAGCAGCCAAGATCTTGGCCAGGGAGCTTTCTTT. It codes for CASSQDLGQGAFF.

A single count supports this clone. V and J are TRBV5-6 and TRBJ1-5; 7 nucleotides agree with TRBD1. Unmatched junction bases numbered 15, after V lost 0 bases and J lost 6 bases. Germline CDR1 is SGHDT and CDR2 is YYEEEE. The CDR3 contains 18 residues. The CDR3 DNA reads as TGTGCCAGCAGCTTGGGTGGGCAGGGGGATCTCTCGGGTCAGCCCCAGCATTTT. It is translated as CASSLGGQGDLSGQPQHF.

The chain recombines TRBV9 with TRBJ2-5; 7 bases align to TRBD1. The CDR3 is 14 residues long. J gave up 4 bases and V 0 bases, and 3 bases lay outside the gene matches. Per the germline V gene, CDR1 is SGDLS and CDR2 is YYNGEE. The CDR3 DNA reads TGTGCCAGCAGCGTAGACAGGGGAAGAGAGACCCAGTACTTC. It yields the protein CASSVDRGRETQYF.

V gene TRBV5-6 combines with J gene TRBJ1-3; TRBD1 agrees at 7 bases. Trimming took 4 bases from V and 4 from J; bases not matched to a gene: 11. CDR1 and CDR2 (germline): SGHDT, YYEEEE. The CDR3 loop spans 16 amino acids. Written as DNA, the CDR3 is TGTGCCAGCAGCGCCCGGGGGACAGCTCAAGGAAACACCATATATTTT. Protein sequence: CASSARGTAQGNTIYF.

This clone was seen once. This chain uses TRBV30 with TRBJ1-5, with D unclear. Germline V gene lookup returns CDR1 GTSNPN and CDR2 SVGIG (reference sequence). This CDR3 has 14 residues. Trimming stripped 1 base from V and 4 bases from J, with 11 bases between. The CDR3 reads CAWSGATGNQPQHF. The CDR3 DNA is TGTGCCTGGAGTGGGGCGACGGGGAATCAGCCCCAGCATTTT.

The chain uses TRBV18 and TRBJ1-6; possible D gene TRBD1, 6 bases. The germline V gene encodes CDR1 KGHSH and CDR2 LQKENI. Trimming left V 6 bases short and J 10 bases short, with 13 bases between. CDR3 length equals 13 residues. This chain's CDR3 is CASSRNRESPLHF. For the CDR3, the DNA is TGTGCCAGCTCCCGGAACAGGGAGTCACCCCTCCACTTT.

This clone was seen only once. V and J are TRBV6-5 and TRBJ1-6, with D maybe TRBD1 (5 bases). V lost 5 bases, J lost 7 bases, and 15 bases lay in between. The CDR3 covers 15 residues. Germline CDR1 is MNHEY and CDR2 is SVGAGI. The DNA of the CDR3 is TGTGCCAGCAGTGGCCGCAGGGACCTCAATTCACCCCTCCACTTT. It is translated as CASSGRRDLNSPLHF.

The CDR3 reads CASSASGYYGYTF. CDR3 in DNA: TGTGCCAGCAGCGCCTCCGGATACTATGGCTACACCTTC. The V gene is TRBV9, the J gene TRBJ1-2, with D unclear. Germline loops: CDR1 SGDLS, CDR2 YYNGEE. The CDR3 covers 13 residues. V lost 3 bases and J 3 bases, leaving 9 bases between the germline ends.

The chain employs TRBV27 and TRBJ2-7, with D maybe TRBD2 (6 bases). Germline lookup yields CDR1 MNHEY and CDR2 SMNVEV (reference sequence). CDR3 length equals 14 residues. Trimming removed 6 bases at V and 3 bases at J, with 15 bases between. CDR3 nucleotide sequence: TGTGCCAGCAGCTTTAAACCCGGGGGCTACGAGCAGTACTTC. It translates to CASSFKPGGYEQYF.

The chain couples TRBV9 to TRBJ2-2; D perhaps matches TRBD1 (6 bases). The CDR3 is 14 residues long. Trimming shortened V by 2 bases and J by 7 bases, and 12 bases separated the two germline ends. The germline CDR1 and CDR2 sequences are SGDLS and YYNGEE. The CDR3 is CASSVAGVGGELFF. Written as DNA, the CDR3 is TGTGCCAGCAGCGTGGCAGGGGTAGGCGGGGAGCTGTTTTTT.

The chain is built from TRBV6-6 and TRBJ2-1; TRBD2 might be the D (6 bases). The length of the CDR3 is 14 residues. In germline, CDR1 is MNHNY, CDR2 SVGAGI (reference sequence). V was clipped by 4 bases and J by 8 bases, with 15 bases between them. The CDR3 protein is CASSLTSSLHEQFF. The CDR3 nucleotides read TGTGCCAGCAGTTTGACTAGTTCGTTGCATGAGCAGTTCTTC.

The CDR3 DNA sequence: TGTGCCAGCAGCTTGCCAGGGACCGGGGAGCTGTTTTTT. Protein sequence: CASSLPGTGELFF. The chain uses TRBV5-5 and TRBJ2-2, with D tentatively TRBD1 (5 bases). Germline values: CDR1 SGHKS, CDR2 YYEKEE (reference sequence). The CDR3 is made up of 13 amino acids. Trimming pared 1 base from V and 5 bases from J, leaving 6 bases between.

The chain employs TRBV7-3 and TRBJ2-6; D is unresolved. This CDR3 has 16 amino acids. Germline V gene data show CDR1 as SGHTA and CDR2 as FQGTGA. V was trimmed by 5 bases and J by 0 bases, leaving 11 bases between them. CDR3 residues: CASSPRPYSGANVLTF. CDR3 DNA sequence: TGTGCCAGCAGCCCTCGACCCTACTCTGGGGCCAACGTCCTGACTTTC.

The chain recombines TRBV19 with TRBJ2-1; D is uncertain. Germline lookup yields CDR1 LNHDA and CDR2 SQIVND (reference sequence). Trimming took off 6 bases at V and 2 bases at J, with 8 bases between the two ends. The CDR3 spans 13 residues. The CDR3 region is CASRRDPYNEQFF. The CDR3 region has the DNA TGTGCCAGTAGGAGAGACCCCTACAATGAGCAGTTCTTC.

This chain links TRBV7-8 with TRBJ1-2, with a weak D call TRBD1 (5 bases). V lost 3 bases, J lost 7 bases, and 21 bases lay in between. This CDR3 is built from 16 residues. Per the germline V gene, CDR1 is SGHVS and CDR2 is FQNEAQ. As DNA, the CDR3 is TGTGCCAGCAGCTTTAGCGGGACGATGACTATCGGTGGCTACACCTTC. It specifies CASSFSGTMTIGGYTF.

This clone was seen a few times. The chain carries TRBV2 and TRBJ1-1, with no clear D. The CDR3 contains 13 residues. V gave up 6 bases and J gave up 1 base, with 9 bases separating them. Per germline, CDR1 SNHLY and CDR2 FYNNEI. In DNA form, the CDR3 reads TGTGCCAGCAGGGTAAACAGGAACACTGAAGCTTTCTTT. Translation: CASRVNRNTEAFF.